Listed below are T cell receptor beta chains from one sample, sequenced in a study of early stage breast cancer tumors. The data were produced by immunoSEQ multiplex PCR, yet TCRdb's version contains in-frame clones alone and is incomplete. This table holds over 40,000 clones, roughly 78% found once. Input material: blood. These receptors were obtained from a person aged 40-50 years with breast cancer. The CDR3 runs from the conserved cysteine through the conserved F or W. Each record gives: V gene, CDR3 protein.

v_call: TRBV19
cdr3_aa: CASSKAGGSFGNTIYF

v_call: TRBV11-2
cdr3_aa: CASRGVSGANVLTF

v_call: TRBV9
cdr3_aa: CASSAGLAGVETQYF

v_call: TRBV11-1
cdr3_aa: CASSLGRDYEQYF

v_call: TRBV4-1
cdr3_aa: CASSQVQGAYEQYF

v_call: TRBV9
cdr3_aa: CASSVASGDHYEQYF

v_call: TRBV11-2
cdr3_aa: CASSLGKGQTSTDTQYF

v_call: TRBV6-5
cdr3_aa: CASSTFGTEAFF

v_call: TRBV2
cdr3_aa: CASRGGGVNQYSNQPQHF

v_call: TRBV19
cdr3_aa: CATGTSGSITDTQYF

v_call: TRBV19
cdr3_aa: CASSAPPGLAGVKSSYNEQFF

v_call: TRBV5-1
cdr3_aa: CASSLRQGAGEQYF

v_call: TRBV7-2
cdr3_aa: CASSARQENTEAFF

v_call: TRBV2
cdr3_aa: CASSGWASGAYEQYF

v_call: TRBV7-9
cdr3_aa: CASDKASGSDTQYF

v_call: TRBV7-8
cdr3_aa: CASSQRTGGNPITGELFF

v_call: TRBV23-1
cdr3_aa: CASLSSPPPQETQYF

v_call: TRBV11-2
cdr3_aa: CASSSPSRLYNEQFF

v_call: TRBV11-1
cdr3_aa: CASSSGTSGSYEQYF

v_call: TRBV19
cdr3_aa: CASRPLRGGQPQHF

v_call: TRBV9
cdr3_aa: CASSVGGSTLSYNEQFF

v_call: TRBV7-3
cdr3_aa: CASSIGTANVLTF

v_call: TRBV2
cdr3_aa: CASISYEQYF

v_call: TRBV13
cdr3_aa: CASSSSLFNEQFF

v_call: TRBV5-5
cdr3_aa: CASTSVTGVSYNEQFF

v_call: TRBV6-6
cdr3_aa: CASSLNTENTGELFF

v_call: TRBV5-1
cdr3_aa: CASSPRGSFTGELFF

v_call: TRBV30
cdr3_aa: CAWARGSRGTDTQYF

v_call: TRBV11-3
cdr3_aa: CASSLQGGLAGELFF

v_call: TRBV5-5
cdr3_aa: CASSSGLSGAGELFF

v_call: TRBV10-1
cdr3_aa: CASLKREVDNEQFF

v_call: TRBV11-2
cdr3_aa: CASSPGTINEKLFF

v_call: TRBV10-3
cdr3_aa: CGNSRVAGANVLTF

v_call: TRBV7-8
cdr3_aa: CASSLALGFYEQYF

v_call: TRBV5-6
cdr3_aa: CASSAGVGTWDTQYF

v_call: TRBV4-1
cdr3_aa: CASSQDSRRQGDGEQFF

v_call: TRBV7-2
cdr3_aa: CASSWWDDGTYEQYF

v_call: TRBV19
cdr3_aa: CASRLQSDSPYEQYF

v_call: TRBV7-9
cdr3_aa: CASSHGQGSNTGELFF

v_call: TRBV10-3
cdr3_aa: CAISETSGSTGELFF

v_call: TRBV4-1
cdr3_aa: CASSLAGGLAGGMQYF

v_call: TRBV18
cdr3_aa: CASSPPATSGRGEQFF

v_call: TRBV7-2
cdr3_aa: CASSLEGAGRWDGYTF

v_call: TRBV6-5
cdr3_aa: CASSSRSASYEQYF

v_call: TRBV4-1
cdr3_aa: CASSQGESNTEAFF

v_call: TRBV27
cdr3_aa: CASSFMGQLSYEQYF

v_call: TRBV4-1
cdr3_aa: CASSSGWSSYNEQFF

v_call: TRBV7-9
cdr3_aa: CASSLTRNTEAFF

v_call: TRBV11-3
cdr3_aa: CASSFSFLAETPIEQYF